Reported below is one T cell receptor beta chain. CDR3 size: 12 residues. V lost 3 bases, J lost 7 bases, and 8 bases lay in between. Germline V CDR1 and CDR2: SGHRS, YFSETQ. The sample comes from a study of blood T cell repertoires in COVID-19. The overall study: Spain, Italy and the United States supplied samples that represented acute and convalescent COVID-19.

Using immunoSEQ multiplex PCR, the repertoire was profiled, and TCRdb retains in-frame clones only, with some absent. The repertoire includes about 89,000 clones, 80% of them detected once, and about 19% sits in the top ten. The sample consisted of peripheral blood. The sequence was collected from a woman older than 75 with acute or convalescent COVID-19. This rearrangement joins TRBV5-1 to TRBJ2-1; the D is unclear. CDR3 nucleotide sequence: TGCGCCAGCAGCTACCTAGGAAATGAGCAGTTCTTC. Residues: CASSYLGNEQFF.